This TCR beta chain was obtained from a study of blood T cell repertoires in COVID-19 (TCRdb year 2020). Regarding the study in general: The collaborator samples originated in the United States, Italy and Spain and spanned the acute and convalescent phases of COVID-19. The prospective study material was composed of cDNA or gDNA derived from T cells, B-cell-depleted T cells, or PBMCs. Deeply sampled blood TCRbeta repertoires from subjects exposed to, actively infected with, or recovered from COVID-19 were included in the dataset. A freely available public database, intended as a resource for researchers studying the immune response to SARS-CoV-2, is where the repertoires were released. The samples were drawn from the first 160 participants of the ongoing ImmuneRACE study and from more than 1,000 subjects provided by 6 global collaborators. Sample metadata almost always included a de-identified subject ID, COVID-19 status, age in years and sex. Where HLA class I and class II types were available, the types were taken from metadata supplied by the sample provider, not from assay-based typing. Points the paper makes about the study in general: How much clinical and demographic metadata was included differed by source and by participant, and the metadata was provided uncurated.

A note on this clone: It has no known antigen specificity. Per-base qualities were not stored, and no clone one base away is much larger.

The germline V gene (reference sequence) sets CDR1 to SGHNT and CDR2 to YYREEE. The CDR3 runs 15 amino acids, cysteine and phenylalanine included. CDR3 DNA is the only sequence kept; it has 45 bases, read in frame from the first base. V loses 4 bases at its end and J loses 1 base; junction bases beyond the gene matches: 1. Collaborating institutions collected whole blood in K2EDTA tubes following their own protocols. For TCRbeta analysis, collaborators shipped samples as frozen whole blood, isolated PBMCs, or DNA extracted from either of those sample types. TCRbeta CDR3 regions were amplified from genomic DNA using the immunoSEQ Assay, a bias-controlled multiplex PCR. In the authors' own workflow: The number of nucleated cells in each sample was estimated by amplification of reference gene primers within the assay. To quantify the absolute abundance of each unique TCRbeta CDR3 rearrangement, sequence reads were collapsed and filtered. For each sample, productive Simpson clonality was calculated as the square root of Simpson's diversity index over productive rearrangements. TCRdb stores this immuneACCESS table with in-frame sequences only. Part of the clones is absent; in the studies checked, under half of the shortfall reflects unresolved V genes, and no reason is known for the rest. The V and J calls and the clone size are those of that table, but D and trimming were determined from the DNA. The sample has 140,000 or so clones on record, approximately 80% of them singletons. Approximately 4.6% of the sample belongs to the ten largest clones.

Sequenced input: peripheral blood. The chain employs TRBV5-4 and TRBJ2-1; TRBD2 fits 11 bases in the junction. The sequence came from a human donor in a cohort sampled during active COVID-19. The CDR3 reads CASSTSGGSYNEQFF. The bases are TGTGCCAGCAGCACTAGCGGGGGTTCCTACAATGAGCAGTTCTTC.